One sample yielded the 9 T cell receptor beta chains listed below, sequenced in a study of neurological immune-mediated disorders. TCRdb reprocessed the 5' RACE reads with MiXCR, giving one entry per CDR3 protein. Found here are about 77,000 distinct CDR3 sequences, about 9% of them singletons; the top ten hold about 1.7%. Sequenced input: PBMCs. These receptors were collected from a man between 45 and 60 years old in good health.

This clonotype has ten or more counts. J is TRBJ2-1 and V is TRBV20-1, with 14 nucleotides matching TRBD2. The CDR3 totals 15 residues. With 1 base clipped from V and 5 bases from J, the junction kept 1 base outside the gene matches. From germline, CDR1 is DFQATT and CDR2 SNEGSKA (reference sequence). Written as DNA, the CDR3 is TGCAGTGCTAGAGGGACTAGCGGGAGGAACAATGAGCAGTTCTTC. Residues: CSARGTSGRNNEQFF.

This clonotype was observed many times. The chain is built from TRBV28 and TRBJ2-1; 10 positions agree with TRBD1. Germline trimming cut 6 bases from V and 4 bases from J; bases unmatched to any gene: 9. The CDR3 totals 16 residues. CDR1 is MDHEN, CDR2 SYDVKM, per germline. CDR3 DNA sequence: TGTGCCAGCAGCACAACCGGGACAGGGGTTTACAATGAGCAGTTCTTC. The encoded protein is CASSTTGTGVYNEQFF.

This clonotype showed up many times. V and J are TRBV10-3 and TRBJ2-3; TRBD1 is a possible D gene (6 bases). Germline V CDR1 and CDR2: ENHRY, SYGVKD. This CDR3 comprises 18 residues. Trimming removed 0 bases at V and 2 bases at J, with 18 bases between. Written as DNA, the CDR3 is TGTGCCATCAGTGAGTCCCTCGGCAGGGGTGAATACACAGATACGCAGTATTTT. Amino acids: CAISESLGRGEYTDTQYF.

This clonotype was recorded a few times. V is TRBV7-2 and J is TRBJ2-1; 12 bases agree with TRBD2. Germline V CDR1 and CDR2: SGHTA, FQGNSA. J gave up 0 bases and V 4 bases, and 1 base lay outside the gene matches. The CDR3 runs 16 residues. DNA for the CDR3: TGTGCCAGCAGCTGGACTAGCGGGGCCTCCTACAATGAGCAGTTCTTC. This translates into CASSWTSGASYNEQFF.

This clonotype showed up many times. The genes are TRBV20-1 and TRBJ2-3, with 9 bases aligning to TRBD2. The germline CDR1 and CDR2 sequences are DFQATT and SNEGSKA (reference sequence). The CDR3 loop spans 18 amino acids. Losses at the gene ends were 3 bases for V and 4 bases for J; bases not matched to a gene: 17. As DNA, the CDR3 is TGCAGTGCTAGTCCTAACGCCCGACTAGCGGTCGGGCCAGATACGCAGTATTTT. Translation: CSASPNARLAVGPDTQYF.

J is TRBJ2-5 and V is TRBV5-1, with TRBD2 matching 11 bases. Germline V CDR1 and CDR2: SGHRS, YFSETQ. This CDR3 is built from 18 residues. With 0 bases clipped from V and 6 bases from J, the junction kept 13 bases outside the gene matches. CDR3 sequence (DNA): TGCGCCAGCAGCTTGGCGGCACGGGCTAGCGGGAGGAGACAGACCCAGTACTTC. The encoded protein is CASSLAARASGRRQTQYF.

This clonotype was picked up many times. This chain links TRBV2 with TRBJ2-7; D gene unclear. Germline loops: CDR1 SNHLY, CDR2 FYNNEI. CDR3 length: 13 residues. V dropped 5 bases and J dropped 1 base, with 9 bases sitting between them. CDR3 sequence reads: CASSSTDSYEQYF. The CDR3 coding sequence is TGTGCCAGCAGTAGTACAGATTCCTACGAGCAGTACTTC. Full variable domain (missing parts from reference TRBV2 and TRBJ2-7): EPEVTQTPSHQVTQMGQEVILRCVPISNHLYFYWYRQILGQKVEFLVSFYNNEISEKSEIFDDQFSVERPDGSNFTLKIRSTKLEDSAMYFCASSSTDSYEQYFGPGTRLTVT.

This clonotype has ten or more counts. This CDR3 is CSVTWGPGWGETQYF. The CDR3 region has the DNA TGCAGCGTCACCTGGGGGCCAGGGTGGGGCGAGACCCAGTACTTC. The J gene is TRBJ2-5, the V gene TRBV29-1, with D possibly TRBD1 on 6 matching bases. This CDR3 spans 15 amino acids. The ends were cut back, 6 bases at V and 5 bases at J, with 22 bases in the middle. Germline CDR1 SQVTM, CDR2 ANQGSEA.

This clonotype appeared many times. The chain carries TRBV7-2 and TRBJ1-1, with D possibly TRBD1 on 5 matching bases. The germline V and J ends were trimmed by 6 bases and 11 bases, with 19 bases remaining between them. CDR1 and CDR2 (germline): SGHTA, FQGNSA. CDR3 length equals 13 residues. Here the CDR3 DNA reads TGTGCCAGCAGGGGGGTTGTCCTGAAGTATGCTTTCTTT. It specifies CASRGVVLKYAFF.